These 2 T cell receptor beta chains originate from one sample sequenced in a study of blood T cell repertoires in COVID-19. This table comes from immunoSEQ multiplex PCR, and its TCRdb copy is limited to in-frame clones, with some not included. The sample has 150,000 or so clones, 80% to 90% seen once. Sequencing used peripheral blood. The source of these receptors is a woman in her fifties or sixties in a cohort sampled during active or convalescent COVID-19.

The chain couples TRBV9 to TRBJ1-1; a weak D match, TRBD1 (5 bases). The CDR3 extends over 14 amino acids. V dropped 0 bases and J dropped 7 bases, with 13 bases sitting between them. Germline assignment: CDR1 SGDLS and CDR2 YYNGEE. The CDR3 bases are TGTGCCAGCAGCGTAGCGTGGGGGGGAAGTGAAGCTTTCTTT. Its protein is CASSVAWGGSEAFF. Full variable domain (rest looked up from reference TRBV9 and TRBJ1-1): DSGVTQTPKHLITATGQRVTLRCSPRSGDLSVYWYQQSLDQGLQFLIQYYNGEERAKGNILERFSAQQFPDLHSELNLSSLELGDSALYFCASSVAWGGSEAFFGQGTRLTVV.

This rearrangement joins TRBV12-3 or TRBV12-4 to TRBJ1-2, with TRBD1 matching 10 bases. V lost 5 bases, J lost 8 bases, and 5 bases stayed unmatched. This CDR3 has 13 residues. This CDR3 is CASSRGTGVGYTF. CDR3 DNA sequence: TGTGCCAGCAGTAGAGGGACAGGGGTAGGCTACACCTTC.